The 18 T cell receptor beta chains listed next were all sequenced from one sample in a study of blood T cell repertoires in COVID-19. Measured with immunoSEQ multiplex PCR; TCRdb has only the in-frame clones, and not every one. This table holds some 100,000 clones, around 87% found once. The sequenced sample was peripheral blood. These receptors were obtained from a human donor in a cohort sampled during active COVID-19.

V usage is TRBV7-2 and J usage is TRBJ1-2; 8 bases fit TRBD1. This CDR3 has 13 residues. Germline V gene sequence: CDR1 SGHTA, CDR2 FQGNSA. Germline trimming cut 5 bases from V and 7 bases from J; bases unmatched to any gene: 6. The DNA of the CDR3 is TGTGCCAGCAGCCCGGGACAGGAGGGTGGCTACACCTTC. Translated: CASSPGQEGGYTF.

This clone was picked up a small number of times. V usage is TRBV7-8 and J usage is TRBJ1-2, with TRBD1 as a possible D gene (5 bases). The CDR3 extends over 15 amino acids. CDR1 and CDR2 from the germline V gene are SGHVS and FQNEAQ. V was pared by 2 bases and J by 5 bases, with 15 bases between. This CDR3 reads CASSLSAGMDYGYTF. The CDR3 region has the DNA TGTGCCAGCAGCTTATCGGCAGGGATGGATTATGGCTACACCTTC. The full variable domain, rest sourced from reference TRBV7-8 and TRBJ1-2, is GAGVSQSPRYKVAKRGQDVALRCDPISGHVSLFWYQQALGQGPEFLTYFQNEAQLDKSGLPSDRFFAERPEGSVSTLKIQRTQQEDSAVYLCASSLSAGMDYGYTFGSGTRLTVV.

The chain links TRBV5-1 to TRBJ2-1, with a tentative D call TRBD2 (7 bases). The CDR3 contains 14 residues. V shed 9 bases and J shed 4 bases, with 17 bases lying between them. In germline, CDR1 is SGHRS, CDR2 YFSETQ. The CDR3 DNA reads TGCGCCACCGGCCGAGGGGGGGATTACAATGAGCAGTTCTTC. As protein: CATGRGGDYNEQFF.

The chain carries TRBV27 and TRBJ1-5, with 7 positions matching TRBD1. CDR3 length equals 17 residues. Trimming at V came to 4 bases and at J to 0 bases, leaving 9 bases not matched to a gene. Germline lookup yields CDR1 MNHEY and CDR2 SMNVEV (reference sequence). As DNA, the CDR3 is TGTGCCAGCAGTTCGCTAGGGGCAGGGGGTAGCAATCAGCCCCAGCATTTT. This encodes CASSSLGAGGSNQPQHF.

This clone came up once. The rearrangement uses TRBV7-9 and TRBJ2-7; D is undetermined. The CDR3 consists of 12 residues. Germline CDR1 reads SEHNR; CDR2 reads FQNEAQ (reference sequence). Trimming took off 5 bases at V and 13 bases at J, with 18 bases between the two ends. This CDR3 is CASSPEIHALYF. The CDR3 nucleotides read TGTGCCAGCAGCCCCGAAATACACGCTTTATACTTC.

The gene calls are TRBV29-1 and TRBJ1-4; 7 nucleotides align to TRBD1. The J segment lost 6 bases and the V segment lost 5 bases, leaving 6 bases of the junction unmatched. The CDR3 is 13 amino acids. The germline V gene has CDR1 SQVTM and CDR2 ANQGSEA. Here the CDR3 DNA reads TGCAGCGTTCAGAGACAGGGAGATGAAAAACTGTTTTTT. Translated: CSVQRQGDEKLFF. Full variable domain (outside the CDR3, taken from reference TRBV29-1 and TRBJ1-4): SAVISQKPSRDICQRGTSLTIQCQVDSQVTMMFWYRQQPGQSLTLIATANQGSEATYESGFVIDKFPISRPNLTFSTLTVSNMSPEDSSIYLCSVQRQGDEKLFFGSGTQLSVL.

This chain links TRBV5-1 with TRBJ1-5; the D gene is possibly TRBD1 (5 bases). Germline V gives CDR1 SGHRS, CDR2 YFSETQ. Trimming removed 1 base at V and 4 bases at J, with 6 bases between. The CDR3 is 13 residues long. The CDR3 DNA is TGCGCCAGCAGCTTGTCAGGGAATCAGCCCCAGCATTTT. Translated: CASSLSGNQPQHF. The full variable domain, its missing parts supplied by reference TRBV5-1 and TRBJ1-5, is KAGVTQTPRYLIKTRGQQVTLSCSPISGHRSVSWYQQTPGQGLQFLFEYFSETQRNKGNFPGRFSGRQFSNSRSEMNVSTLELGDSALYLCASSLSGNQPQHFGDGTRLSIL.

The chain recombines TRBV9 with TRBJ1-2, with 10 positions matching TRBD1. This CDR3 region has 18 residues. The V and J ends lost 0 bases and 4 bases, in that order; junction bases with no gene match: 12. Germline CDR1 is SGDLS and CDR2 is YYNGEE. The CDR3 is CASSVASRQGAVSYGYTF. The CDR3, as DNA: TGTGCCAGCAGCGTAGCTTCGAGACAGGGGGCGGTGAGCTATGGCTACACCTTC.

The chain is built from TRBV7-2 and TRBJ1-6; TRBD1 matches at 7 bases. The V segment lost 3 bases and the J segment 7 bases; nucleotides outside the gene matches: 3. The CDR3 is 14 amino acids. Germline V CDR1 and CDR2: SGHTA, FQGNSA. CDR3 amino acids: CASSFRDSNSPLHF. The CDR3 bases are TGTGCCAGCAGCTTCAGGGACAGCAATTCACCCCTCCACTTT.

The rearrangement joins TRBV9 to TRBJ2-1; 13 bases agree with TRBD2. V lost 0 bases and J lost 7; bases outside the gene matches: 1. Germline CDR1 reads SGDLS; CDR2 reads YYNGEE. The CDR3 loop spans 15 amino acids. The CDR3 sequence: CASSVGGLAGNEQFF. In nucleotides, the CDR3 is TGTGCCAGCAGCGTAGGGGGACTAGCGGGGAATGAGCAGTTCTTC.

This clone was observed a handful of times. The J gene is TRBJ2-1, the V gene TRBV7-7, with a possible D match to TRBD1 (5 bases). Trimming removed 4 bases at V and 3 bases at J, with 13 bases between. Germline V CDR1 and CDR2: SSHAT, FNYEAQ (reference sequence). CDR3 length equals 15 residues. The CDR3 DNA sequence: TGTGCCAGCAGCTCTGGCGGACAAAACTACAATGAGCAGTTCTTC. Translated, it gives CASSSGGQNYNEQFF.

The chain recombines TRBV10-2 with TRBJ2-5, with a weak D call TRBD2 (5 bases). The CDR3 runs to 17 residues. Trimming pared 0 bases from V and 4 bases from J, leaving 18 bases between. Germline V gene data show CDR1 as WSHSY and CDR2 as SAAADI. DNA for the CDR3: TGCGCCAGCAGTGAGTCGACGGCAAGGACTGTCGCAGAGACCCAGTACTTC. It codes for CASSESTARTVAETQYF.

The chain uses TRBV7-9 and TRBJ2-5; no definite D call. The CDR3 contains 11 residues. Per germline, CDR1 SEHNR and CDR2 FQNEAQ (reference sequence). Trimming stripped 8 bases from V and 5 bases from J, with 9 bases between. CDR3 in DNA: TGTGCCAGCCGGAAAGCGGAGACCCAGTACTTC. This codes for CASRKAETQYF.

A remark on this clone: Within the sample, other DNA sequences also encode this same CDR3. The chain has TRBV6-2 or TRBV6-3 and TRBJ2-3, with TRBD2 identical over 10 bases. CDR3 length: 16 residues. J was trimmed by 1 base and V by 0 bases; bases with no gene match: 1. Germline lookup yields CDR1 MNHEY and CDR2 SVGEGT. In nucleotides, the CDR3 is TGTGCCAGCAGTTACTCTCTAGCGGGGGGCACAGATACGCAGTATTTT. It translates to CASSYSLAGGTDTQYF.

The chain recombines TRBV7-9 with TRBJ1-5, with D tentatively TRBD1 (6 bases). With 5 bases removed from V and 9 bases from J, the gap between germline ends came to 17 bases. The CDR3 is 14 residues long. Looked up from germline, CDR1 is SEHNR and CDR2 is FQNEAQ (reference sequence). The CDR3 loop reads CASSLSGEGRPQHF. In DNA, the CDR3 is TGTGCCAGCAGCCTTTCAGGGGAAGGGCGGCCCCAGCATTTT.

V is TRBV10-2 and J is TRBJ2-7; TRBD2 is a possible D gene (6 bases). With 4 bases removed from V and 5 bases from J, the gap between germline ends came to 9 bases. Germline loops: CDR1 WSHSY, CDR2 SAAADI. The CDR3 is 12 amino acids. The CDR3 DNA sequence: TGCGCCAGCAGTGGCCCGGGGGACGAGCAGTACTTC. Protein: CASSGPGDEQYF.

The rearrangement links TRBV6-5 to TRBJ1-4; 8 bases are a match to TRBD1. Per germline, CDR1 MNHEY and CDR2 SVGAGI. V dropped 8 bases and J dropped 5; count of bases not matched to a gene: 7. The CDR3 sequence is 14 residues long. The DNA for the CDR3 is TGTGCCAGCCGCTTGGACAGGGTAAATGAAAAACTGTTTTTT. Amino acids: CASRLDRVNEKLFF.

The chain joins TRBV6-4 to TRBJ1-1; D gene ambiguous. The germline V gene has CDR1 MRHNA and CDR2 SNTAGT. The CDR3 is 15 amino acids. V dropped 0 bases and J dropped 0 bases, with 8 bases sitting between them. The CDR3 DNA reads TGTGCCAGCAGTGACTCGCAGTTCATGAACACTGAAGCTTTCTTT. It is translated as CASSDSQFMNTEAFF.